This T cell receptor beta chain is from a study of identical twins. V lost 3 bases and J 10 bases, leaving 22 bases between the germline ends. The CDR3 has 17 residues. Germline V lookup: CDR1 MDHEN, CDR2 SYDVKM. TCRdb re-called the 5' RACE reads with MiXCR, one entry per CDR3 protein. The sample has more than 600,000 distinct CDR3 sequences, about 18% seen once. This sample was shared with a second study, whose subject was T cells expressing NK-cell markers. Turning to that study: Sorted CD3+CD56+NKG2C+, CD3+CD56+NKG2C- and CD3+CD56-NKG2C+ T-cell subsets were beta-chain profiled. Dominant NKG2C+ clonotype frequencies of 1.0-7.0% of CD8+ T cells were measured in over five donors.

The chain employs TRBV28 and TRBJ1-6; possibly TRBD1 for D (6 bases). Source material: PBMCs. The receptor was derived from a woman younger than 35 in good health. The CDR3 bases are TGTGCCAGCAGTTTGATTGGGGGCAGGGCCGCTATCTCACCCCTCCACTTT. It codes for CASSLIGGRAAISPLHF. The full variable domain, with the rest looked up from reference TRBV28 and TRBJ1-6, is DVKVTQSSRYLVKRTGEKVFLECVQDMDHENMFWYRQDPGLGLRLIYFSYDVKMKEKGDIPEGYSVSREKKERFSLILESASTNQTSMYLCASSLIGGRAAISPLHFGNGTRLTVT.